Here is one T cell receptor (beta chain) with its context. It lacks a known antigen. No clone much larger than this one lies a single base away; base qualities are absent. Peripheral blood CD8+ and CD4+ T cells from healthy donors, Susac syndrome patients and multiple sclerosis patients were profiled by high-throughput TCR beta sequencing. Treatment-naive patients with stable or active relapsing-remitting disease fulfilling revised McDonald criteria were used as multiple sclerosis controls. Bulk CD8+ and CD4+ T cells were purified by magnetic negative isolation, while CD8+ TEMRA cells were enriched using FACS. Blood was drawn into EDTA tubes, processed within 24 hours, and PBMCs were isolated by density gradient centrifugation. PBMCs destined for TCR sequencing were cryopreserved in liquid nitrogen and later thawed in a 37 °C water bath. Purity of sorted or isolated CD4+, CD8+ and CD8+ TEMRA cells was at least 90%.

The record originates from a study of CD8 T cells in Susac syndrome (dated by TCRdb to about 2019). About the study as a whole: Repertoire sequencing was used to test whether CD8+ T cell activation and differentiation in Susac syndrome was antigen driven.

Overall results and qualifications from the work: The number of individuals in the TCR sequencing and HLA analysis was recognized as being relatively small.

RNA was extracted using the RNeasy kit, and about 0.45 to 1 ug of the RNA was reverse transcribed with random hexamers. The immunoSEQ multiplex PCR assay, which covers 54 Vbeta and 13 Jbeta segments, was used to amplify TCR beta CDR3 regions. PCR amplification bias was corrected using a synthetic template baseline for primer optimization and computational correction. The original methods were these. Reads were assigned to V, D and J genes according to IMGT and analyzed in immunoSEQ Analyzer, with only productive sequences retained. To calculate clonality, Shannon entropy was normalized by log2 of the number of productive unique sequences and then subtracted from one. Public and private clones were assessed among the 100 most prevalent clones of each patient and control. A clone was defined as Susac-specific if it was absent from the healthy and MS cohorts, from 950 to 1,300 published viral clones and from other ImmuneACCESS disease sequences. Using fastp trimming at Q25 and MiXCR clonotype assembly, TCRdb reanalyzed the public sequencing data and kept in-frame beta chains. One record per CDR3 amino acid sequence lists the most common genes and DNA. TCRdb's processing, not the study's, gives the V and J calls here. This sample gives a few hundred thousand distinct CDR3 sequences in total; roughly nine tenths of them show up just once. About 0.063% of the sample comes from the top ten.

In the germline V gene, CDR1 corresponds to MGHDK and CDR2 to SYGVNS. V is reduced by 1 base and J by 9 bases, leaving a spacing of 16 bases between them. From its cysteine to its phenylalanine, the CDR3 spans 15 amino acids. The entry retains the CDR3 DNA only, 45 bases that are in frame from base 1. The chain couples TRBV25-1 to TRBJ2-1, with TRBD2 perhaps the D gene, on 7 matching bases. This receptor was obtained from a human donor with multiple sclerosis. Sequences were obtained from CD4+ T cells from PBMCs. CDR3 sequence: CASSELGGGAAEQFF. The DNA is as follows: TGTGCCAGCAGTGAATTAGGAGGGGGGGCAGCTGAGCAGTTCTTC.